This T cell receptor (beta chain) derives from a study of blood T cell repertoires in COVID-19. About the study: Sites across the United States, Italy and Spain contributed samples from acute and convalescent COVID-19. The analysed material was cDNA or gDNA that came from T cells, B-cell-depleted T cells, or PBMCs.

Authors' processing steps: It was from reference gene primer amplification that nucleated cell counts were estimated. Assay used: immunoSEQ multiplex PCR; TCRdb lists only in-frame clones, some missing. The DNA was the basis for D and trimming; V, J and clone size are from that table. This table holds 81,000 or so clones, around nine tenths found once. This TCR derives from a man in his 70s with active or convalescent COVID-19. Sequencing was carried out using peripheral blood.

The CDR3 nucleotides are TGTGCCAGCAGCTTAGTGGGGCAGGCCAATCAGCCCCAGCATTTT. The encoded protein is CASSLVGQANQPQHF. The chain couples TRBV7-2 to TRBJ1-5, with TRBD1 as a possible D gene (5 bases). Germline values: CDR1 SGHTA, CDR2 FQGNSA. The CDR3 consists of 15 residues. Trimming took off 1 base at V and 3 bases at J, with 10 bases between the two ends.